These 15 T cell receptor beta chains were all obtained from the same sample, sequenced in a study of blood T cell repertoires in COVID-19. Data came from immunoSEQ multiplex PCR; TCRdb stores just in-frame clones and leaves some out. The repertoire holds 470,000 or so clones, 70% to 90% seen once, with roughly 1.8% in the top ten. The specimen was PBMCs or T cells enriched from blood (not recorded which). The source of these receptors is a young woman with acute COVID-19.

The genes are TRBV6-2 or TRBV6-3 and TRBJ1-5, with D possibly TRBD1 on 6 matching bases. The germline V gene has CDR1 MNHEY and CDR2 SVGEGT. This CDR3 spans 15 amino acids. V shed 5 bases and J shed 2 bases, with 13 bases lying between them. The CDR3 bases are TGTGCCAGCAGTACTCCCGCAGGGGGCAATCAGCCCCAGCATTTT. This gives the protein CASSTPAGGNQPQHF.

The genes are TRBV19 and TRBJ1-2; D gene uncertain. Looked up from germline, CDR1 is LNHDA and CDR2 is SQIVND (reference sequence). CDR3 length: 14 residues. With 1 base removed from V and 2 bases from J, the gap between germline ends came to 8 bases. The CDR3 reads CASSIGSRNYGYTF. Here the CDR3 DNA reads TGTGCCAGTAGTATAGGCAGTCGAAACTATGGCTACACCTTC.

V usage is TRBV10-3 and J usage is TRBJ1-6; D not resolved. The CDR3 extends over 12 amino acids. Germline V gene lookup returns CDR1 ENHRY and CDR2 SYGVKD. V was shortened by 3 bases and J by 9 bases, with 6 bases between the two germline ends. This CDR3 reads CAISDGGSPLHF. CDR3 bases: TGTGCCATCAGTGATGGCGGTTCACCCCTCCACTTT.

The chain carries TRBV18 and TRBJ2-7; D is undetermined. V shed 0 bases and J shed 6 bases, with 12 bases lying between them. Germline values: CDR1 KGHSH, CDR2 LQKENI. This CDR3 is built from 14 residues. The CDR3 is CASSPPAIPGEQYF. In nucleotides, the CDR3 is TGTGCCAGCTCACCACCGGCCATACCAGGCGAGCAGTACTTC. Supplemented by reference TRBV18 and TRBJ2-7, the full variable domain reads NAGVMQNPRHLVRRRGQEARLRCSPMKGHSHVYWYRQLPEEGLKFMVYLQKENIIDESGMPKERFSAEFPKEGPSILRIQQVVRGDSAAYFCASSPPAIPGEQYFGPGTRLTVT.

The chain combines TRBV2 with TRBJ1-1, with D maybe TRBD1 (6 bases). The CDR3 totals 13 residues. The V end was cut by 7 bases, the J end by 6 bases, with 15 bases between. CDR1 is SNHLY and CDR2 is FYNNEI in the germline V gene. CDR3 nucleotide sequence: TGTGCCAGCAATGTGGCAGGGGCCGCTGAAGCTTTCTTT. It yields the protein CASNVAGAAEAFF.

The chain employs TRBV5-1 and TRBJ2-3; D ambiguous. Looked up from germline, CDR1 is SGHRS and CDR2 is YFSETQ. The CDR3 has 13 amino acids. V lost 0 bases and J lost 7, with 9 bases in between. The CDR3 loop is CASSLDRVNTQYF. CDR3 nucleotide sequence: TGCGCCAGCAGCTTGGATCGCGTTAATACGCAGTATTTT. The whole variable domain, filled in from reference TRBV5-1 and TRBJ2-3, reads KAGVTQTPRYLIKTRGQQVTLSCSPISGHRSVSWYQQTPGQGLQFLFEYFSETQRNKGNFPGRFSGRQFSNSRSEMNVSTLELGDSALYLCASSLDRVNTQYFGPGTRLTVL.

In this sample, this clone turned up once. This rearrangement joins TRBV19 to TRBJ2-2; 10 bases fit TRBD1. J was trimmed by 3 bases and V by 1 base; bases with no gene match: 5. The CDR3 covers 17 residues. Per germline, CDR1 LNHDA and CDR2 SQIVND (reference sequence). CDR3 amino acids: CASSIAPGTGDTGELFF. CDR3 DNA: TGTGCCAGTAGTATAGCACCCGGGACAGGGGACACCGGGGAGCTGTTTTTT.

V and J are TRBV7-3 and TRBJ2-3, with 9 nucleotides matching TRBD2. The length of the CDR3 is 12 residues. V lost 4 bases and J lost 14; bases outside the gene matches: 7. CDR1 is SGHTA, CDR2 FQGTGA, per germline. For the CDR3, the DNA is TGTGCCAGCAGCTCCGAGCGGGGGGTGCGGTATTTT. Translated: CASSSERGVRYF.

The rearrangement joins TRBV7-8 to TRBJ1-4; 8 nucleotides agree with TRBD1. The trim removed 5 bases at V and 6 bases at J, leaving 5 bases unmatched. Germline CDR1 is SGHVS and CDR2 is FQNEAQ. This CDR3 is built from 14 residues. The chain's CDR3 is CASSRDRRYEKLFF. The CDR3 coding sequence is TGTGCCAGCAGCCGGGACAGGCGCTATGAAAAACTGTTTTTT.

This chain uses TRBV3-1 (or the pseudogene TRBV3-2) with TRBJ2-3; D is possibly TRBD2 (6 bases). Deletions cut 2 bases from V and 6 bases from J, with 12 bases between. From germline, CDR1 is LGHDT and CDR2 YNNKEL (reference sequence). This CDR3 is built from 14 residues. CDR3 in amino acids: CASSQQGGGDTQYF. Here the CDR3 DNA reads TGTGCCAGCAGCCAACAGGGTGGGGGGGATACGCAGTATTTT.

The chain joins TRBV7-9 to TRBJ2-7; possible D gene TRBD2, 5 bases. Trimming removed 5 bases from V and 5 bases from J, with 10 bases in between. The CDR3 consists of 12 residues. Germline V CDR1 and CDR2: SEHNR, FQNEAQ (reference sequence). CDR3 region: CASSRLRDEQYF. The CDR3 nucleotides read TGTGCCAGCAGCCGCTTGAGGGACGAGCAGTACTTC.

This chain joins TRBV5-1 and TRBJ2-2, with 9 bases matching TRBD2. Germline V gene data show CDR1 as SGHRS and CDR2 as YFSETQ. This CDR3 region has 14 residues. Trimming removed 6 bases from V and 7 bases from J; junction bases left unmatched: 7. This CDR3 reads CASKLTSGNGELFF. The CDR3 nucleotides are TGCGCCAGCAAGTTGACTAGCGGTAACGGGGAGCTGTTTTTT. The full variable domain, completed using reference TRBV5-1 and TRBJ2-2, is KAGVTQTPRYLIKTRGQQVTLSCSPISGHRSVSWYQQTPGQGLQFLFEYFSETQRNKGNFPGRFSGRQFSNSRSEMNVSTLELGDSALYLCASKLTSGNGELFFGEGSRLTVL.

This chain links TRBV19 with TRBJ1-5; D possibly corresponds to TRBD1 (6 bases). CDR1 is LNHDA, CDR2 SQIVND, per germline (reference sequence). The CDR3 loop spans 16 amino acids. The V gene lost 7 bases and the J gene lost 0 bases, with 16 bases spanning the gap. CDR3 loop: CASTLMGAVSNQPQHF. The DNA for the CDR3 is TGTGCCAGTACCTTAATGGGGGCTGTTAGCAATCAGCCCCAGCATTTT.

The rearrangement uses TRBV29-1 and TRBJ2-5, with D maybe TRBD2 (6 bases). The CDR3 consists of 12 residues. V lost 0 bases and J 4 bases, leaving 6 bases between the germline ends. Germline CDR1 and CDR2: SQVTM and ANQGSEA. The CDR3 DNA sequence: TGCAGCGTTGAAGAGGGGGGAGAGACCCAGTACTTC. Translation: CSVEEGGETQYF.

The count of this clone is one. This same CDR3 is encoded by further DNA sequences in the sample. This chain links TRBV19 with TRBJ2-6, with D hard to call. The CDR3 totals 14 residues. Germline-derived CDR1 and CDR2 are LNHDA and SQIVND (reference sequence). The V end was cut by 4 bases, the J end by 0 bases, with 4 bases between. Here the CDR3 reads CASSTGSGANVLTF. The CDR3 bases are TGTGCCAGTAGTACAGGCTCTGGGGCCAACGTCCTGACTTTC.